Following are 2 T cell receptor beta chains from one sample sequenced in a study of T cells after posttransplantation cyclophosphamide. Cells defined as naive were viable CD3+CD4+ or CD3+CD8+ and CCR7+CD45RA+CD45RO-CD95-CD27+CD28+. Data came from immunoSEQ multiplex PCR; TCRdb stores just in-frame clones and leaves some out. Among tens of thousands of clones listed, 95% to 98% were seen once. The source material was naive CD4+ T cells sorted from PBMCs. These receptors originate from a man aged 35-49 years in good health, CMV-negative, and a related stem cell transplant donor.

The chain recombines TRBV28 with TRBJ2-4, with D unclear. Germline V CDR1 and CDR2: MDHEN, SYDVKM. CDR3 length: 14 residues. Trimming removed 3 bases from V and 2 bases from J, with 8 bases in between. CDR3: CASSFSSTKNIQYF. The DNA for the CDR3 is TGTGCCAGCAGTTTTAGCTCAACCAAAAACATTCAGTACTTC.

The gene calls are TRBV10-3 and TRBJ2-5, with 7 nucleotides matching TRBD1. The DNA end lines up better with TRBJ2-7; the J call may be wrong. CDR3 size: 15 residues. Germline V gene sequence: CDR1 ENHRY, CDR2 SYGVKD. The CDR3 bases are TGTGCCATCAGGACAGGGCGGGTAGATGTCTACGAGCAGTACTTC. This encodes CAIRTGRVDVYEQYF.